Here is one T cell receptor beta chain with its context. In germline, CDR1 is SGHRS, CDR2 YFSETQ. Trimming cost V 1 base and J 1 base, with 6 bases left between them. CDR3 length equals 14 residues. This sample is drawn from a study of shared clonotypes between healthy human individuals. The protocol was immunoSEQ multiplex PCR, while the TCRdb copy is restricted to in-frame clones and leaves out a portion. The table shows 2,500,000 or so clones, with roughly 92% occurring only once. Sequences were obtained from naive CD4+ T cells from PBMCs. The subset was: CD45RA+ positively selected. V usage is TRBV5-1 and J usage is TRBJ1-3; D not resolved. The source of this sequence is a man younger than 30 in good health. Some clones in this sample may be carry-over from other donors' samples. The CDR3 DNA reads TGCGCCAGCAGCTTGACAGAATCTGGAAACACCATATATTTT. It is translated as CASSLTESGNTIYF.